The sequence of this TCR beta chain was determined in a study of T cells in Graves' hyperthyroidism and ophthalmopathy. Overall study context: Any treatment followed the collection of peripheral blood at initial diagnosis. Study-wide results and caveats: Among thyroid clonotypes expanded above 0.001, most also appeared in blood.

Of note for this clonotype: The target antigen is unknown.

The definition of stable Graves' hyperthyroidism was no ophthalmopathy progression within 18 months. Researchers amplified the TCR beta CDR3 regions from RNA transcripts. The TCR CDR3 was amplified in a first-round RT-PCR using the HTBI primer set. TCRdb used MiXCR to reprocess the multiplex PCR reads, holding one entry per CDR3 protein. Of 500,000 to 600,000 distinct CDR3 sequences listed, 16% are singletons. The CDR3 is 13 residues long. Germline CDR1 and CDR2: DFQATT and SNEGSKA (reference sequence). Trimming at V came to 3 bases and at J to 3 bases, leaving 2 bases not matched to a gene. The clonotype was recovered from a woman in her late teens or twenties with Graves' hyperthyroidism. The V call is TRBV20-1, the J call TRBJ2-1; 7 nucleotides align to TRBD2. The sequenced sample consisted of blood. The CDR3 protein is CSARSGNYNEQFF. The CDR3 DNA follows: TGCAGTGCTAGGAGCGGGAACTACAATGAGCAGTTCTTC.